These T cell receptor beta chains were read from a single sample in a study of cytomegalovirus exposure and HLA in healthy donors. The repertoire was sequenced with immunoSEQ multiplex PCR; TCRdb's copy has only in-frame clones and lacks some. The repertoire consists of 130,000 to 150,000 clones, with roughly nine tenths occurring once and the leading ten covering around 9%. The sample comprised PBMCs. These receptors all come from a woman under 30 in good health and CMV-seropositive. The CDR3 runs from the conserved cysteine through the conserved F or W. The order of the fields is CDR3 DNA, CDR3 protein, D gene, V gene, J gene, clone size, CDR3 length. The D gene is left open where the match is weak. Clone size is shown for a subset of rows, as once, few, many or a class of expanded clone.

DNA: TGTGCCAGCAGCTTAGGACAGGAGCAGTTCTTC
CDR3: CASSLGQEQFF
D: NA
V: TRBV11-2
J: TRBJ2-1
size: NA
length: 11

DNA: TGCGCCAGCAGCTTGTTTCCCGGGACTAGCGGCTACGAGCAGTACTTC
CDR3: CASSLFPGTSGYEQYF
D: TRBD2
V: TRBV5-1
J: TRBJ2-7
size: NA
length: 16

DNA: TGTGCCAGCTCGCCAGGGGCTGTAAGTGGTGAGCAGTACTTC
CDR3: CASSPGAVSGEQYF
D: NA
V: TRBV18
J: TRBJ2-7
size: NA
length: 14

DNA: TGTGCCAGCAGCCTACTCACGGCAGATACGCAGTATTTT
CDR3: CASSLLTADTQYF
D: NA
V: TRBV9
J: TRBJ2-3
size: NA
length: 13

DNA: TGTGCCAGCAGTGCCGGGACAGGCCACAATCAGCCCCAGCATTTT
CDR3: CASSAGTGHNQPQHF
D: TRBD1
V: TRBV5-6
J: TRBJ1-5
size: few
length: 15

DNA: TGCGCCAGCAGCCAGGGCAGAGATACCTACGAGCAGTACTTC
CDR3: CASSQGRDTYEQYF
D: NA
V: TRBV4-1
J: TRBJ2-7
size: NA
length: 14

DNA: TGTGCCAGCAGCTCAGACAGGGGCGAGCAGTTCTTC
CDR3: CASSSDRGEQFF
D: TRBD1
V: TRBV7-2
J: TRBJ2-1
size: NA
length: 12

DNA: TGTGCCAGCAGCTTAGACGCTAGCGGGGGGGCCAGCAATGAGCAGTTCTTC
CDR3: CASSLDASGGASNEQFF
D: TRBD2
V: TRBV7-2
J: TRBJ2-1
size: NA
length: 17

DNA: TGTGCCAGCAGCCAAGATCAGTGGGACAGTATAAACAATGAGCAGTTCTTC
CDR3: CASSQDQWDSINNEQFF
D: TRBD1
V: TRBV14
J: TRBJ2-1
size: NA
length: 17

DNA: TGTGCCAGTAGTAACCTCCGGGACAGGGGGGTTGAGCAGTTCTTC
CDR3: CASSNLRDRGVEQFF
D: TRBD1
V: TRBV19
J: TRBJ2-1
size: NA
length: 15

DNA: TGCGCCAGCAGCTTGGACAGGGGCGAGCAGTACTTC
CDR3: CASSLDRGEQYF
D: TRBD1
V: TRBV5-1
J: TRBJ2-7
size: NA
length: 12

DNA: TGTGCCAGCAGTGACAGAACCTATAGCAATCAGCCCCAGCATTTT
CDR3: CASSDRTYSNQPQHF
D: NA
V: TRBV6-4
J: TRBJ1-5
size: NA
length: 15

DNA: TGTGCCAGCAGCTTGGGGACAGGGGACGCTTTCTTT
CDR3: CASSLGTGDAFF
D: TRBD1
V: TRBV5-6
J: TRBJ1-1
size: NA
length: 12

DNA: TGTGCCAGTAGTATCGGACCGGGGGCCTACGAGCAGTACTTC
CDR3: CASSIGPGAYEQYF
D: NA
V: TRBV19
J: TRBJ2-7
size: NA
length: 14

DNA: TGTGCCAGCGGCTGGACAGGGGACTACGAGCAGTACTTC
CDR3: CASGWTGDYEQYF
D: TRBD1
V: TRBV27
J: TRBJ2-7
size: NA
length: 13

DNA: TGTGCCACCAACATCGGACCCGGGACTAGCGAACGCACGCAGTATTTT
CDR3: CATNIGPGTSERTQYF
D: TRBD2
V: TRBV27
J: TRBJ2-3
size: NA
length: 16

DNA: TGCGCCAGCAGCCAAGCAACGGGTTCTTTCTATGGCTACACCTTC
CDR3: CASSQATGSFYGYTF
D: NA
V: TRBV4-3
J: TRBJ1-2
size: once
length: 15

DNA: TGTGCCAGCAGTTACTCCCAGGGGTCGGGTGAGCAGTTCTTC
CDR3: CASSYSQGSGEQFF
D: NA
V: TRBV6-5
J: TRBJ2-1
size: NA
length: 14

DNA: TGTGCCAGCAGTCTAGCTGGAGAGACCCAGTACTTC
CDR3: CASSLAGETQYF
D: NA
V: TRBV9
J: TRBJ2-5
size: NA
length: 12

DNA: TGTGCCAGCTCACCAGTCTGGGCAGGGAAGACTGAAGCTTTCTTT
CDR3: CASSPVWAGKTEAFF
D: NA
V: TRBV18
J: TRBJ1-1
size: NA
length: 15

DNA: TGCGCCAGCAGCCAGAGGGACAGGGGAAATTCACCCCTCCACTTT
CDR3: CASSQRDRGNSPLHF
D: TRBD1
V: TRBV4-1
J: TRBJ1-6
size: NA
length: 15

DNA: TGTGCCAGCAGCCTCAGGGCGTGGGACACCGGGGAGCTGTTTTTT
CDR3: CASSLRAWDTGELFF
D: NA
V: TRBV5-6
J: TRBJ2-2
size: once
length: 15

DNA: TGTGCCAGCACCATCGGGAATAGCAATCAGCCCCAGCATTTT
CDR3: CASTIGNSNQPQHF
D: NA
V: TRBV7-2
J: TRBJ1-5
size: NA
length: 14

DNA: TGTGCCAGCTCACGGGGGCCGGAGAACACTGAAGCTTTCTTT
CDR3: CASSRGPENTEAFF
D: NA
V: TRBV18
J: TRBJ1-1
size: NA
length: 14

DNA: TGCGCCAGCAGCCCTCTTTCTAGCGGGGGGGCCAGGGAGACCCAGTACTTC
CDR3: CASSPLSSGGARETQYF
D: TRBD2
V: TRBV4-1
J: TRBJ2-5
size: NA
length: 17

DNA: TGTGCCAGCAGCTCCACGAGATTGCCTAATTCACCCCTCCACTTT
CDR3: CASSSTRLPNSPLHF
D: NA
V: TRBV7-6
J: TRBJ1-6
size: NA
length: 15

DNA: TGTGCCAGCAGTAGCCCCCGGGAAGCTGTTGAAAAACTGTTTTTT
CDR3: CASSSPREAVEKLFF
D: NA
V: TRBV6-1
J: TRBJ1-4
size: NA
length: 15

DNA: TGTGCCAGCAGCTCGACTAGCGGGGGGGGCGATGAGCAGTTCTTC
CDR3: CASSSTSGGGDEQFF
D: TRBD2
V: TRBV6-6
J: TRBJ2-1
size: NA
length: 15

DNA: TGTGCCAGCAGTTTTGGGGGGGCTATTAGGAACATTCAGTACTTC
CDR3: CASSFGGAIRNIQYF
D: NA
V: TRBV28
J: TRBJ2-4
size: NA
length: 15